This T cell receptor (beta chain) comes out of a study of blood T cells in healthy people across ages. Each of the donors had approximately 10 milliliters of peripheral blood drawn into EDTA-treated Vacutainer tubes. Together with a sample-barcoded 5' primer, a J-beta primer mix was included in a second PCR lasting roughly 7 to 11 cycles. TCRdb re-called the 5' RACE reads through MiXCR, storing one row per CDR3 protein. The table records around 800,000 distinct CDR3 sequences, about 53% of them present only once. Study-level results: Whereas aged donors had fewer naive CD4+ cells, long-lived donors had more of them and higher diversity. As naive T cell percentage varied, TCR beta diversity correlated strongly with it. Possibly confounding the expanded clonotype changes was the fact that donor CMV status was unknown.

The V gene end was trimmed by 4 bases and the J gene end by 2 bases; junction bases not matched to a gene: 11. Germline CDR1 is SEHNR and CDR2 is FQNEAQ (reference sequence). The CDR3 is 16 residues long. The table lists this clonotype with a few counts. Its specificity is not known. V and J are TRBV7-9 and TRBJ2-7; 7 nucleotides agree with TRBD1. Sequenced material: blood. The TCR was taken from a man aged 80 or over in good health. For the CDR3, the DNA is TGTGCCAGCAGCTCTGACCGACAGGGCTCGGCCTACGAGCAGTACTTC. Its translation: CASSSDRQGSAYEQYF.